This T cell receptor beta chain was recovered during a study of blood T cell repertoires in COVID-19. Across the whole study: The United States, Italy and Spain were the sources of the acute and convalescent COVID-19 samples. PBMCs, B-cell-depleted T cells, or T cells were the source of the cDNA or gDNA that made up the material.

This clone was counted once. CDR3 length: 16 amino acids. Germline values: CDR1 SGHVS, CDR2 FQNEAQ. Between the trimmed V and J ends, which lost 2 bases and 8 bases, there was a span of 21 bases. The authors' processing: Reference gene primers were amplified, and this amplification served to estimate nucleated cell counts. TCRdb's copy holds only in-frame clones and misses some; the assay was immunoSEQ multiplex PCR. From that table come the V and J calls and clone size; the DNA was used to work out D and trimming. The sample contains roughly 100,000 clones, about four fifths of which appear only once.

The sequence was obtained from a human donor in a cohort sampled during active COVID-19. The sequencing input was peripheral blood. The rearrangement joins TRBV7-8 to TRBJ1-2; D possibly corresponds to TRBD1 (5 bases). The CDR3: CASSLKSGQIAFGYTF. The CDR3 DNA is TGTGCCAGCAGCTTAAAGTCCGGACAAATTGCGTTCGGCTACACCTTC.